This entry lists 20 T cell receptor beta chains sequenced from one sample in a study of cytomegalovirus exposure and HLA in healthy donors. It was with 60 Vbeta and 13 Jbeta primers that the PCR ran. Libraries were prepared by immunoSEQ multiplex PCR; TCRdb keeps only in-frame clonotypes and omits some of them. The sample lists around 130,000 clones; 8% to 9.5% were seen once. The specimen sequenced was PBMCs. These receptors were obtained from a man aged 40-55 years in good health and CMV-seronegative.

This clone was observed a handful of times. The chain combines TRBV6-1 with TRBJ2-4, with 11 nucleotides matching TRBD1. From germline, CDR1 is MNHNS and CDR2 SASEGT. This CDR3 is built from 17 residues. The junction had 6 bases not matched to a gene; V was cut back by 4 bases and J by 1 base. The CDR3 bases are TGTGCCAGCAGTGCTCGGACAGGGGGCCTGGCCAAAAACATTCAGTACTTC. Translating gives CASSARTGGLAKNIQYF.

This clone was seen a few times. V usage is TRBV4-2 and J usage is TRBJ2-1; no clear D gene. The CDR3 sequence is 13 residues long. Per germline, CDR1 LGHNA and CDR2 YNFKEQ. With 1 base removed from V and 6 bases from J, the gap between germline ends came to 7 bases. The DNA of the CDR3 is TGTGCCAGCAGCCAAGCCCTACTCAATGAGCAGTTCTTC. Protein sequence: CASSQALLNEQFF.

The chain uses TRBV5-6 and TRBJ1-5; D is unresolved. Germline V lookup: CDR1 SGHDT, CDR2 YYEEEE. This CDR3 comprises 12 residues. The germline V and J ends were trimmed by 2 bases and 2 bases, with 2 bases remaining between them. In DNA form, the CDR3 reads TGTGCCAGCAGCTTCGGCAATCAGCCCCAGCATTTT. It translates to CASSFGNQPQHF. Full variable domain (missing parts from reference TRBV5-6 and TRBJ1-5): DAGVTQSPTHLIKTRGQQVTLRCSPKSGHDTVSWYQQALGQGPQFIFQYYEEEERQRGNFPDRFSGHQFPNYSSELNVNALLLGDSALYLCASSFGNQPQHFGDGTRLSIL.

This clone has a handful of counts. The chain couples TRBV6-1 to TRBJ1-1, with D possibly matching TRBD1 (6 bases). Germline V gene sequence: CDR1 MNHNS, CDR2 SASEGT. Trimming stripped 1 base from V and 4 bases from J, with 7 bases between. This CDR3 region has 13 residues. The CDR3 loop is CASSEGGGTEAFF. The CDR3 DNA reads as TGTGCCAGCAGTGAAGGAGGGGGCACTGAAGCTTTCTTT.

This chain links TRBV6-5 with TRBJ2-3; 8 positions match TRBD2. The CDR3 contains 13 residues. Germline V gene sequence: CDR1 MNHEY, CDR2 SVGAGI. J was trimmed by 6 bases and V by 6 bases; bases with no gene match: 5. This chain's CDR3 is CASSGGAADTQYF. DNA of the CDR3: TGTGCCAGCAGCGGGGGGGCGGCGGATACGCAGTATTTT.

This CDR3 reads CASSLTVHNTQYF. In nucleotides, the CDR3 is TGTGCCAGCAGCTTAACTGTCCACAATACGCAGTATTTT. The J gene is TRBJ2-3, the V gene TRBV7-3; D is uncertain. V lost 0 bases, J lost 7 bases, and 8 bases lay in between. Germline CDR1 is SGHTA and CDR2 is FQGTGA. This CDR3 contains 13 residues.

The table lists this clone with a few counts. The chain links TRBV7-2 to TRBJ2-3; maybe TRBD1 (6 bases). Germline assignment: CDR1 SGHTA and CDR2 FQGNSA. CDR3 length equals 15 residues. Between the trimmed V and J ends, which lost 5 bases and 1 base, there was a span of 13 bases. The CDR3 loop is CASSIWGPGTDTQYF. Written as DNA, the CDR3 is TGTGCCAGCAGCATTTGGGGGCCCGGCACAGATACGCAGTATTTT.

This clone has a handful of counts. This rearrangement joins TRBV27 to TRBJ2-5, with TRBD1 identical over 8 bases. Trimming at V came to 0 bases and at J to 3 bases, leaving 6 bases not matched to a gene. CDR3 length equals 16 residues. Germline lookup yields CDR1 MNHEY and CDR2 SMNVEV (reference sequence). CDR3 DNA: TGTGCCAGCAGTTTATCATCCTGGACAGGGAAAGAGACCCAGTACTTC. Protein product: CASSLSSWTGKETQYF.

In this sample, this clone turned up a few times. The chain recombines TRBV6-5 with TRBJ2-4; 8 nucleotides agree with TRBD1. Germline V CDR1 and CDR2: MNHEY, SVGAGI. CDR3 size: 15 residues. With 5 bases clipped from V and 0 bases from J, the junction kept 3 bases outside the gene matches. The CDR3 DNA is TGTGCCAGCAGTCCACAGGGGGTAGCCAAAAACATTCAGTACTTC. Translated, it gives CASSPQGVAKNIQYF.

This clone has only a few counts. Here the CDR3 DNA reads TGTGCCAGCAGATCCAGTCCGAACACCGGGGAGCTGTTTTTT. Its protein product is CASRSSPNTGELFF. The gene calls are TRBV28 and TRBJ2-2; unclear D gene. V lost 6 bases, J lost 0 bases, and 8 bases lay in between. The CDR3 spans 14 residues. Germline V gene data show CDR1 as MDHEN and CDR2 as SYDVKM.

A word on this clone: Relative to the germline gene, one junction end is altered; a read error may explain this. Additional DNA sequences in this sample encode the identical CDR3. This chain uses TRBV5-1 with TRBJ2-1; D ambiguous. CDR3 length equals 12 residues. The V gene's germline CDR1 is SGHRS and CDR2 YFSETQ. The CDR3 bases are TGCGCTAGCAGCTTGGCGCGAAATGAGCAGTTCTTC. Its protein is CASSLARNEQFF.

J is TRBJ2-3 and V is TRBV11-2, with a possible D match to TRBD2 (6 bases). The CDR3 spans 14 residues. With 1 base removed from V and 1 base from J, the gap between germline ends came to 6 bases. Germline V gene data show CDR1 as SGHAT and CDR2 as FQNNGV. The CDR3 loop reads CASSLGGGTDTQYF. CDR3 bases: TGTGCCAGCAGCTTAGGGGGGGGCACAGATACGCAGTATTTT.

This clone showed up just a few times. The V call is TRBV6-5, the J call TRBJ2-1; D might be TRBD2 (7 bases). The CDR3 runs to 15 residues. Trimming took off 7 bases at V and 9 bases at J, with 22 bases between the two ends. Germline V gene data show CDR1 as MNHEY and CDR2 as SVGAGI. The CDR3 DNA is TGTGCCAGCACTCGGGGGGCCTTAGTATATGGTGAGCAGTTCTTC. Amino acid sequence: CASTRGALVYGEQFF.

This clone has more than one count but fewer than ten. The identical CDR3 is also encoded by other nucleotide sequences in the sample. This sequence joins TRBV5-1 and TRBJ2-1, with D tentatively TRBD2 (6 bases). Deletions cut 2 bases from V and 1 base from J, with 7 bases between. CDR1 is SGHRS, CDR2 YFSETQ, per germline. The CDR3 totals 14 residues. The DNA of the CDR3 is TGCGCCAGCAGCTTAGGGACTTCCTACAATGAGCAGTTCTTC. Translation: CASSLGTSYNEQFF.

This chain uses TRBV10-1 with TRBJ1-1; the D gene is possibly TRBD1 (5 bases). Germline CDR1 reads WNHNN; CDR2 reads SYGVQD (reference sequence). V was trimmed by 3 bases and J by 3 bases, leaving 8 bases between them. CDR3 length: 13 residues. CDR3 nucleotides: TGCGCCAGCAGTGAACAGGCTGACACTGAAGCTTTCTTT. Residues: CASSEQADTEAFF.

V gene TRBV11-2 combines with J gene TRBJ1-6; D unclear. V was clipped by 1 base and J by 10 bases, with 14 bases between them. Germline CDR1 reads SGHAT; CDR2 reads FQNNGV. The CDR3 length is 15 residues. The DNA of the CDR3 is TGTGCCAGCAGCTTAGCCTCGGGGTCTTTCTCACCCCTCCACTTT. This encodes CASSLASGSFSPLHF.

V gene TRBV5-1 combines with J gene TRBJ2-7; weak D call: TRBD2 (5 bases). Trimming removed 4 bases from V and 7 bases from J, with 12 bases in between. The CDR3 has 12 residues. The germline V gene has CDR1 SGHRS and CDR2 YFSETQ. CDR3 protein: CASSLTRDEQYF. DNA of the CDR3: TGCGCCAGCAGCCTTACTAGAGATGAGCAGTACTTC.

The chain's CDR3 is CASSGPSGVTDTQYF. For the CDR3, the DNA is TGTGCCAGCAGCGGACCGAGCGGGGTCACAGATACGCAGTATTTT. V and J are TRBV9 and TRBJ2-3, with 7 nucleotides matching TRBD2. Trimming cost V 3 bases and J 2 bases; bases outside gene matches: 6. This CDR3 has 15 amino acids. In germline, CDR1 is SGDLS, CDR2 YYNGEE. The full variable domain, with the rest looked up from reference TRBV9 and TRBJ2-3, is DSGVTQTPKHLITATGQRVTLRCSPRSGDLSVYWYQQSLDQGLQFLIQYYNGEERAKGNILERFSAQQFPDLHSELNLSSLELGDSALYFCASSGPSGVTDTQYFGPGTRLTVL.

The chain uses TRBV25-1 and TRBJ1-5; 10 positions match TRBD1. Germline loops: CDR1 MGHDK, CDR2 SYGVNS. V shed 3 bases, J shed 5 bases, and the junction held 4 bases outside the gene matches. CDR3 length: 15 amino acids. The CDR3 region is CASSEGTGDYQPQHF. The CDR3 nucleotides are TGTGCCAGCAGTGAGGGGACAGGGGACTATCAGCCCCAGCATTTT.

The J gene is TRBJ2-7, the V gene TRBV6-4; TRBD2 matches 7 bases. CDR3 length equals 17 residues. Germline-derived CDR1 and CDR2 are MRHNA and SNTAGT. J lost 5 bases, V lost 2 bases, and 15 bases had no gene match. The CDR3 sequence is CASSDPDFLGLVNEQYF. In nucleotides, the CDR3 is TGTGCCAGCAGTGACCCCGACTTCTTAGGACTAGTCAACGAGCAGTACTTC.